This TCR beta chain was found in a study of blood T cell repertoires in COVID-19. Study-level information: The United States, Italy and Spain provided the acute and convalescent COVID-19 samples. Sample material is recorded as cDNA or gDNA derived from T cells, B-cell-depleted T cells, or PBMCs.

Methods used by the authors: Nucleated cell number was recorded as an estimate derived from reference gene primer amplification. Assay used: immunoSEQ multiplex PCR; TCRdb lists only in-frame clones, some missing. V and J calls and clone size are as listed in that table; D and trimming were resolved from the DNA. The table lists 130,000 or so clones, 84% of them singletons, with about 1.5% in the top ten. The CDR3 is made up of 15 amino acids. The V end was cut by 7 bases, the J end by 3 bases, with 18 bases between. Germline V gene sequence: CDR1 SEHNR, CDR2 FQNEAQ (reference sequence). Sequenced input: peripheral blood. This TCR was recovered from a man aged 55-75 years with acute or convalescent COVID-19. This sequence joins TRBV7-9 and TRBJ1-2; TRBD1 might be the D (5 bases). CDR3 nucleotides: TGTGCCAGCACCAATCCGGGGGAGGATTACTATGGCTACACCTTC. Protein sequence: CASTNPGEDYYGYTF. Complete variable domain (other parts from reference TRBV7-9 and TRBJ1-2): DTGVSQNPRHKITKRGQNVTFRCDPISEHNRLYWYRQTLGQGPEFLTYFQNEAQLEKSRLLSDRFSAERPKGSFSTLEIQRTEQGDSAMYLCASTNPGEDYYGYTFGSGTRLTVV.